This T cell receptor beta chain comes out of a study of control samples from healthy donors and cancer patients. Trimming removed 0 bases at V and 7 bases at J, with 7 bases between. The CDR3 sequence is 14 residues long. The germline V gene has CDR1 SNHLY and CDR2 FYNNEI. Method: immunoSEQ multiplex PCR; TCRdb's copy keeps in-frame clones and lacks some. The sample has roughly 73,000 clones, approximately 92% seen once. This sequence joins TRBV2 and TRBJ1-6; D is ambiguous. The TCR originated in a woman in her sixties or seventies in good health. Sequencing was carried out using blood. CDR3 DNA: TGTGCCAGCAGTGAAGCGCCTAGCAATTCACCCCTCCACTTT. Translated: CASSEAPSNSPLHF.